A single sample gave rise to the 15 T cell receptor beta chains below, sequenced in a study of OX40 agonist ivuxolimab in advanced cancers. Assay used: immunoSEQ multiplex PCR; TCRdb lists only in-frame clones, some missing. The sample carries about 68,000 clones, more than 70% recorded once. The sample here was CD4+ or CD8+ T cells sorted from blood, taken in a trial of the OX40 agonist ivuxolimab. These receptors were collected from an adult with an advanced solid tumor such as melanoma, head and neck, liver or kidney cancer.

The genes are TRBV7-2 and TRBJ1-3; TRBD1 matches at 9 bases. The CDR3 spans 15 residues. The V segment lost 2 bases and the J segment 3 bases; nucleotides outside the gene matches: 2. The germline V gene has CDR1 SGHTA and CDR2 FQGNSA. Here the CDR3 DNA reads TGTGCCAGCAGCTTATCGGGACAGGGTGGAAACACCATATATTTT. As protein: CASSLSGQGGNTIYF.

The gene calls are TRBV6-1 and TRBJ1-6; D ambiguous. Germline V gene lookup returns CDR1 MNHNS and CDR2 SASEGT. This CDR3 has 13 amino acids. V was clipped by 3 bases and J by 4 bases, with 4 bases between them. The CDR3 DNA sequence: TGTGCCAGCAGTGAGAGTTATAATTCACCCCTCCACTTT. This codes for CASSESYNSPLHF.

This clone has just a few counts. The chain employs TRBV7-6 and TRBJ1-2, with no clear D. CDR1 is SGHVS, CDR2 FNYEAQ, per germline. CDR3 size: 12 residues. V dropped 4 bases and J dropped 3 bases, with 6 bases sitting between them. This CDR3 reads CASSSGYYGYTF. The CDR3 coding sequence is TGTGCCAGCAGCTCAGGATACTATGGCTACACCTTC.

The chain couples TRBV6-5 to TRBJ2-5, with D perhaps matching TRBD2 (5 bases). V was cut by 0 bases and J by 1 base, with 9 bases left in between. The length of the CDR3 is 15 residues. The germline V gene encodes CDR1 MNHEY and CDR2 SVGAGI. This CDR3 reads CASSYSERFQETQYF. CDR3 nucleotide sequence: TGTGCCAGCAGTTACTCGGAGCGGTTCCAAGAGACCCAGTACTTC.

The DNA for the CDR3 is TGTGCCAGCAGTGAATCGGGTTACGGGGAGCTGTTTTTT. It is translated as CASSESGYGELFF. This chain links TRBV2 with TRBJ2-2; D gene ambiguous. The ends were cut back, 2 bases at V and 7 bases at J, with 8 bases in the middle. Germline assignment: CDR1 SNHLY and CDR2 FYNNEI. The CDR3 is 13 amino acids.

This clone has only a few counts. This rearrangement joins TRBV10-3 to TRBJ2-1; unclear D gene. CDR1 and CDR2 (germline): ENHRY, SYGVKD. V was pared by 3 bases and J by 4 bases, with 7 bases between. The CDR3 sequence is 13 residues long. The CDR3 coding sequence is TGTGCCATCAGTGACGAGGAATACAATGAGCAGTTCTTC. Encoded protein: CAISDEEYNEQFF.

The V and J genes are TRBV2 and TRBJ2-3; D not resolved. CDR3 length: 14 amino acids. Trimming removed 5 bases from V and 0 bases from J, with 9 bases in between. Germline V CDR1 and CDR2: SNHLY, FYNNEI. The CDR3 protein is CASSPLGSTDTQYF. DNA of the CDR3: TGTGCCAGCAGTCCCCTAGGGAGCACAGATACGCAGTATTTT.

In DNA, the CDR3 is TGCGCCAGCAGCGCGGGGGGTTCTATCTACAATGAGCAGTTCTTC. It translates to CASSAGGSIYNEQFF. The rearrangement links TRBV5-1 to TRBJ2-1; 8 bases align to TRBD2. The CDR3 sequence is 15 residues long. The V segment lost 4 bases and the J segment 3 bases; nucleotides outside the gene matches: 6. Per germline, CDR1 SGHRS and CDR2 YFSETQ.

This sequence joins TRBV6-6 and TRBJ2-1; D is unclear. V was cut by 2 bases and J by 8 bases, with 7 bases left in between. CDR1 is MNHNY and CDR2 is SVGAGI in the germline V gene (reference sequence). The CDR3 consists of 12 residues. The chain's CDR3 is CASSYVRDEQFF. The CDR3 DNA reads TGTGCCAGCAGTTACGTACGGGATGAGCAGTTCTTC.

CDR3 in amino acids: CASSLTDTGYGYTF. CDR3 sequence (DNA): TGTGCCAGCAGCTTAACGGACACCGGCTATGGCTACACCTTC. The chain is built from TRBV7-2 and TRBJ1-2, with D possibly being TRBD1 (5 bases). V lost 2 bases and J 4 bases, leaving 11 bases between the germline ends. From germline, CDR1 is SGHTA and CDR2 FQGNSA. The CDR3 runs to 14 residues.

The chain has TRBV12-5 and TRBJ2-5; D assignment may be TRBD1 or TRBD2 (5 bases each). The CDR3 loop spans 15 amino acids. Trimming shortened V by 2 bases and J by 5 bases, and 15 bases separated the two germline ends. Germline CDR1 LGHNT, CDR2 FRNRAP. The CDR3 reads CASGLLWDGTETQYF. The CDR3 coding sequence is TGTGCTAGTGGTTTGCTCTGGGACGGTACGGAGACCCAGTACTTC.

The chain carries TRBV18 and TRBJ2-1; 8 bases map to TRBD2. The CDR3 runs to 15 residues. The germline CDR1 and CDR2 sequences are KGHSH and LQKENI. The J segment lost 5 bases and the V segment lost 3 bases, leaving 6 bases of the junction unmatched. The CDR3 nucleotides are TGTGCCAGCTCACCTGCGGGGGGTTATAACAATGAGCAGTTCTTC. Its translation is CASSPAGGYNNEQFF.

The chain carries TRBV5-1 and TRBJ2-1; tentatively, D is TRBD1 (5 bases). There are 14 residues in the CDR3. The germline gives CDR1 SGHRS, CDR2 YFSETQ. With 0 bases removed from V and 5 bases from J, the gap between germline ends came to 9 bases. As DNA, the CDR3 is TGCGCCAGCAGCTTGGGACAGAGCCACAATGAGCAGTTCTTC. Translation gives CASSLGQSHNEQFF.

The chain has TRBV6-5 and TRBJ1-6; D not certain. The ends were cut back, 5 bases at V and 11 bases at J, with 16 bases in the middle. The V gene's germline CDR1 is MNHEY and CDR2 SVGAGI. The CDR3 has 14 residues. The CDR3 DNA sequence: TGTGCCAGCAGTCATGGACGAGACGGGGCACCCCTCCACTTT. Its protein product is CASSHGRDGAPLHF.

The chain combines TRBV27 with TRBJ1-2; 7 bases line up with TRBD1. The CDR3 consists of 15 residues. V was clipped by 6 bases and J by 5 bases; unmatched bases: 12. Per the germline V gene, CDR1 is MNHEY and CDR2 is SMNVEV (reference sequence). This CDR3 is CASSPRQGGSYGYTF. Here the CDR3 DNA reads TGTGCCAGCAGCCCTCGACAGGGTGGGAGTTATGGCTACACCTTC.